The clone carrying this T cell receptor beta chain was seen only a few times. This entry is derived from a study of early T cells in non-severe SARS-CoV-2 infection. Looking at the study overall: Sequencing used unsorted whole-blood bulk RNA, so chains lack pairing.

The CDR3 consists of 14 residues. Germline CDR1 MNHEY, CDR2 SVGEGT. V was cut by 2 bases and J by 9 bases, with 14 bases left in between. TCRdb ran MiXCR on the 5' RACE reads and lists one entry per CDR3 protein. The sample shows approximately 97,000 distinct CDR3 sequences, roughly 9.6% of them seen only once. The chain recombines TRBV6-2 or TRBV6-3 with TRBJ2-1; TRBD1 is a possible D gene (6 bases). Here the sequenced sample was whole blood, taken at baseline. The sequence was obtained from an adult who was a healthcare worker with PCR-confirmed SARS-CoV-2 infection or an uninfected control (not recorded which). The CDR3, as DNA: TGTGCCAGCAGTTACCGGTCGGACAGTCGTGAGCAGTTCTTC. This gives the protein CASSYRSDSREQFF.